The clone carrying this T cell receptor beta chain occurred a few times. The data belong to a study of shared clonotypes between healthy human individuals. Assay: immunoSEQ multiplex PCR; the TCRdb copy retains only in-frame clones and omits some. This sample yields around 530,000 clones, of which just over 75% are seen a single time; around 13% belongs to the top ten. Per germline, CDR1 SEHNR and CDR2 FQNEAQ (reference sequence). The CDR3 has 14 amino acids. V was cut by 4 bases and J by 1 base, with 10 bases left in between. The sequenced material came from PBMCs. The receptor was isolated from a woman aged 40-49 years in good health. Some clones in this sample may be carry-over from other donors' samples. The chain recombines TRBV7-9 with TRBJ1-1; D is undetermined. The CDR3 DNA follows: TGTGCCAGCAGCTCCTACCACTCGAACACTGAAGCTTTCTTT. This encodes CASSSYHSNTEAFF.